This T cell receptor beta chain was found in a study of blood T cell repertoires in COVID-19. The repertoire was sequenced with immunoSEQ multiplex PCR; TCRdb's copy has only in-frame clones and lacks some. Of 70,000 or so clones detected, 87% appear once; the ten largest clones hold approximately 6.4%. With V trimmed by 1 base and J by 7 bases, 10 bases remained unmatched. The CDR3 contains 17 residues. The V gene's germline CDR1 is LNHNV and CDR2 YYDKDF (reference sequence). The source is a woman aged 45-59 years with acute or convalescent COVID-19. The chain links TRBV15 to TRBJ2-1, with 10 bases matching TRBD2. The sequenced sample was peripheral blood. The chain's CDR3 is CATSRGAGASGRNEQFF. The DNA of the CDR3 is TGTGCCACCAGCAGAGGGGCTGGGGCTAGCGGGAGAAATGAGCAGTTCTTC.